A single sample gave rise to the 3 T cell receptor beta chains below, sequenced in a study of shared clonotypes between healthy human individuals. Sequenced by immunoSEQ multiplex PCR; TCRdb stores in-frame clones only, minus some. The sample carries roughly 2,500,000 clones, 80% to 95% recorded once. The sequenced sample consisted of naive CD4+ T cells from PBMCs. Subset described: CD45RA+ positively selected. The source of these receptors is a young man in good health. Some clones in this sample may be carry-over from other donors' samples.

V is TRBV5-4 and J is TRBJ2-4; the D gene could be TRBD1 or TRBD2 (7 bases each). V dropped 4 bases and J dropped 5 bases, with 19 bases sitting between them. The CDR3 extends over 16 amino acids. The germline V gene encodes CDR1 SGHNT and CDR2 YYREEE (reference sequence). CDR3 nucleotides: TGTGCCAGCAGCCCAGGGGGGGCGGGTAGCCAAAACATTCAGTACTTC. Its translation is CASSPGGAGSQNIQYF.

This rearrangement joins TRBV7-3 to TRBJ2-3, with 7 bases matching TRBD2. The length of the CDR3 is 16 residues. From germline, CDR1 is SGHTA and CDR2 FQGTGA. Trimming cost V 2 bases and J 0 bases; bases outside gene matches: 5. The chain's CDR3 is CASSLGPAGSTDTQYF. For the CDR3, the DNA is TGTGCCAGCAGCTTAGGCCCAGCGGGAAGCACAGATACGCAGTATTTT.

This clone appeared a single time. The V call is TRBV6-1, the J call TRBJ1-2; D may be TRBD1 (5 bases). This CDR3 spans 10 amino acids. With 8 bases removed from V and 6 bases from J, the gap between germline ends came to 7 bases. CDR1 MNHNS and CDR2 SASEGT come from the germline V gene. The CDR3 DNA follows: TGTGCCAGCCGGGGGGATGGCTACACCTTC. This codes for CASRGDGYTF.